Below, one T cell receptor beta chain is given with its context. Germline V gene data show CDR1 as SGHTA and CDR2 as FQGNSA. This CDR3 has 15 residues. The junction had 6 bases not matched to a gene; V was cut back by 4 bases and J by 6 bases. The data derive from a study of blood T cell repertoires in COVID-19. In the study overall: PBMCs, B-cell-depleted T cells, or T cells were the source of the cDNA or gDNA that made up the material.

In the authors' workflow: Estimates of nucleated cell counts were drawn from the amplification of reference gene primers. Some clones are missing from TCRdb's copy, which holds only in-frame ones; the method was immunoSEQ multiplex PCR. The D gene and trimming were derived from the DNA, and the V and J assignments and clone size from that table. The data show 40,000 to 50,000 clones, about nine tenths seen once. This TCR derives from a man aged 45-65 years with active COVID-19. Sequenced sample: peripheral blood. This rearrangement joins TRBV7-2 to TRBJ2-2; 9 bases fit TRBD2. Written as DNA, the CDR3 is TGTGCCAGCAGCTCAGTAGCGGGAGTCGCCGGGGAGCTGTTTTTT. It translates to CASSSVAGVAGELFF.